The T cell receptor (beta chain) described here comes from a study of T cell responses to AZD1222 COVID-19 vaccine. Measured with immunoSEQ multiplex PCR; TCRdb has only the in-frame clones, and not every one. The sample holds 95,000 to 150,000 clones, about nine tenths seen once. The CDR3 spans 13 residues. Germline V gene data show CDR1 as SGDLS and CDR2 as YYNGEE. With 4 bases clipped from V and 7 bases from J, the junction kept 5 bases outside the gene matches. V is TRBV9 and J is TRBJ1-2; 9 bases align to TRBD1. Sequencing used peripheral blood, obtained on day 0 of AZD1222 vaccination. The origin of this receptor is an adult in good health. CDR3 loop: CASSRDRAFGYTF. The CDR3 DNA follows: TGTGCCAGCAGCCGGGACAGGGCCTTTGGCTACACCTTC.